This TCR beta chain was captured in a study of naive and memory T cell subsets. Study-level points and caveats: Potentially, T cell activation and differentiation skew this RNA-based measurement.

Stated treatment: skin biopsy from PPD injection site in Mantoux-positive individual. TCR cDNA received a 3' ligated oligonucleotide that carried a UMI. Tuberculin skin test biopsies were taken where PPD was injected in Mantoux-positive people. The table lists this clonotype with many counts. The target antigen is unknown. The SP2 primer and nested alpha and beta constant region primers amplified ligated cDNA in four rounds. For blood and skin samples, reverse transcription used TCR alpha and beta constant primers. A single record per CDR3 protein comes from TCRdb applying MiXCR to the UMI-ligation and nested PCR reads. The data hold tens of thousands of distinct CDR3 sequences, with about 11% observed a single time. With 4 bases clipped from V and 6 bases from J, the junction kept 6 bases outside the gene matches. The CDR3 totals 14 residues. The germline V gene encodes CDR1 SGHRS and CDR2 YFSETQ.

Specimen: skin, collected from a tuberculin skin test site. J is TRBJ1-5 and V is TRBV5-1; TRBD1 aligns across 8 bases. This clonotype was sampled from an adult in good health. CDR3 amino acids: CASSEGQGSQPQHF. The CDR3 nucleotides read TGCGCCAGCAGCGAAGGACAGGGAAGTCAGCCCCAGCATTTT.